Shown below are 10 T cell receptor beta chains from a single sample sequenced in a study of T cell responses to AZD1222 COVID-19 vaccine. Method: immunoSEQ multiplex PCR; TCRdb's copy keeps in-frame clones and lacks some. The sample lists 200,000 to 250,000 clones; approximately 94% were seen once. The sequencing used peripheral blood, collected on day 0 of MenACWY control vaccination. These receptors came from an adult in good health.

V is TRBV27 and J is TRBJ2-6, with 11 bases identical to TRBD1. The CDR3 sequence is 17 residues long. Germline V gene sequence: CDR1 MNHEY, CDR2 SMNVEV (reference sequence). V trimming: 5 bases; J trimming: 3 bases; junction bases outside the gene matches: 6. The CDR3 coding sequence is TGTGCCAGCAGTAGAGGGACAGGGGGTCTTGGGGCCAACGTCCTGACTTTC. This translates into CASSRGTGGLGANVLTF.

V is TRBV7-9 and J is TRBJ1-4, with a weak D call TRBD1 (6 bases). In germline, CDR1 is SEHNR, CDR2 FQNEAQ (reference sequence). There are 15 residues in the CDR3. V was cut by 1 base and J by 7 bases, with 13 bases left in between. CDR3 amino acids: CASSLGPGVGEKLFF. The CDR3 DNA follows: TGTGCCAGCAGCTTAGGTCCAGGGGTTGGTGAAAAACTGTTTTTT.

The chain uses TRBV10-3 and TRBJ1-1; D ambiguous. Germline lookup yields CDR1 ENHRY and CDR2 SYGVKD. This CDR3 is built from 11 residues. V was trimmed by 6 bases and J by 5 bases, leaving 7 bases between them. The CDR3 protein is CAIRRETEAFF. The CDR3 coding sequence is TGTGCCATCAGGCGGGAAACTGAAGCTTTCTTT.

Written as DNA, the CDR3 is TGTGCCAGCAGCAAAGTAGGGACAGGGAGGAATGAGCAGTTCTTC. Its translation is CASSKVGTGRNEQFF. V usage is TRBV21-1 and J usage is TRBJ2-1; the D call TRBD1 from the table was never checked on the DNA. TRBV21-1 is a pseudogene. This CDR3 contains 15 residues.

The chain has TRBV28 and TRBJ2-3; D is uncertain. The V and J ends lost 7 bases and 2 bases respectively, with 10 bases between them. Per the germline V gene, CDR1 is MDHEN and CDR2 is SYDVKM. This CDR3 spans 13 amino acids. The CDR3 nucleotides are TGTGCCAGCACCTCGGTCCTCACAGATACGCAGTATTTT. It codes for CASTSVLTDTQYF.

The genes are TRBV6-5 and TRBJ1-5, with D unclear. Germline CDR1 reads MNHEY; CDR2 reads SVGAGI. V was clipped by 0 bases and J by 0 bases, with 9 bases between them. The CDR3 length is 16 residues. The CDR3 loop reads CASSYSAGSSNQPQHF. As DNA, the CDR3 is TGTGCCAGCAGTTACTCCGCCGGGTCTAGCAATCAGCCCCAGCATTTT.

This clone was recorded a few times. The rearrangement links TRBV2 to TRBJ2-7; 8 bases fit TRBD2. This CDR3 contains 14 residues. J was trimmed by 6 bases and V by 6 bases; bases with no gene match: 10. Germline CDR1 reads SNHLY; CDR2 reads FYNNEI. The CDR3 DNA reads as TGTGCCAGCAGAGAGTTGGCGGGGGGAGGCGAGCAGTACTTC. It is translated as CASRELAGGGEQYF. Full variable domain (outside the CDR3, taken from reference TRBV2 and TRBJ2-7): EPEVTQTPSHQVTQMGQEVILRCVPISNHLYFYWYRQILGQKVEFLVSFYNNEISEKSEIFDDQFSVERPDGSNFTLKIRSTKLEDSAMYFCASRELAGGGEQYFGPGTRLTVT.

This sequence joins TRBV5-6 and TRBJ2-7, with 7 bases identical to TRBD1. This CDR3 has 12 amino acids. With V trimmed by 2 bases and J by 4 bases, 0 bases remained unmatched. CDR1 and CDR2 (germline): SGHDT, YYEEEE. In nucleotides, the CDR3 is TGTGCCAGCAGCTTACAGGGGTACGAGCAGTACTTC. Amino acids: CASSLQGYEQYF.

The chain links TRBV5-1 to TRBJ1-2; 7 nucleotides agree with TRBD1. Losses at the gene ends were 3 bases for V and 2 bases for J; bases not matched to a gene: 4. This CDR3 region has 14 residues. The germline V gene encodes CDR1 SGHRS and CDR2 YFSETQ. CDR3 DNA sequence: TGCGCCAGCAGCTCCGGGGGACAGAACTATGGCTACACCTTC. Translated, it gives CASSSGGQNYGYTF.

The chain employs TRBV30 and TRBJ1-1; weak D call: TRBD1 (5 bases). Germline V CDR1 and CDR2: GTSNPN, SVGIG (reference sequence). V dropped 1 base and J dropped 10 bases, with 13 bases sitting between them. The length of the CDR3 is 12 residues. This chain's CDR3 is CAWSGVGDGAFF. As DNA, the CDR3 is TGTGCCTGGAGTGGGGTCGGGGACGGAGCTTTCTTT.